These 25 T cell receptor beta chains were sequenced from one sample in a study of blood T cell repertoires in COVID-19. Generated by immunoSEQ multiplex PCR, the TCRdb table keeps only in-frame clones and is missing some. Seen here are about 200,000 clones, less than 85% observed once, and the top ten hold 5.5% to 7%. Specimen: peripheral blood. These receptor sequences come from a woman aged 70-85 years with acute or convalescent COVID-19.

This chain uses TRBV24-1 with TRBJ2-3, with D perhaps matching TRBD1 (5 bases). The V gene lost 1 base and the J gene lost 2 bases, with 9 bases spanning the gap. CDR1 and CDR2 from the germline V gene are KGHDR and SFDVKD. This CDR3 spans 15 amino acids. In nucleotides, the CDR3 is TGTGCCACCAGTGATTTTCAGGGATCCACAGATACGCAGTATTTT. It is translated as CATSDFQGSTDTQYF.

The J gene is TRBJ2-7, the V gene TRBV30; tentative D call: TRBD2 (6 bases). Germline V gene sequence: CDR1 GTSNPN, CDR2 SVGIG (reference sequence). The CDR3 consists of 14 residues. V was pared by 2 bases and J by 4 bases, with 15 bases between. The CDR3 DNA reads as TGTGCCTGGAGTCACCCGGGGGAGATTTACGAGCAGTACTTC. Translated, it gives CAWSHPGEIYEQYF. The whole variable domain, remainder taken from reference TRBV30 and TRBJ2-7, is SQTIHQWPATLVQPVGSPLSLECTVEGTSNPNLYWYRQAAGRGLQLLFYSVGIGQISSEVPQNLSASRPQDRQFILSSKKLLLSDSGFYLCAWSHPGEIYEQYFGPGTRLTVT.

This clone appeared a single time. The chain couples TRBV15 to TRBJ1-2; weak D call: TRBD1 (5 bases). The CDR3 length is 15 residues. Germline CDR1 and CDR2: LNHNV and YYDKDF (reference sequence). V lost 0 bases to trimming and J lost 2 bases, with 10 bases between them. CDR3 sequence: CATSRDIRQNYGYTF. CDR3 nucleotides: TGTGCCACCAGCAGAGATATAAGACAGAACTATGGCTACACCTTC.

The V gene is TRBV6-1, the J gene TRBJ2-7; TRBD1 aligns across 9 bases. Germline lookup yields CDR1 MNHNS and CDR2 SASEGT. The CDR3 extends over 14 amino acids. Germline trimming cut 2 bases from V and 5 bases from J; bases unmatched to any gene: 4. CDR3 sequence: CASSEYRGLDEQYF. The CDR3 DNA follows: TGTGCCAGCAGTGAATACAGGGGGCTCGACGAGCAGTACTTC.

CDR3 residues: CATSRDRRDRDLYF. CDR3 sequence (DNA): TGTGCCACCAGCAGAGATCGTCGGGACAGGGATTTGTATTTT. This sequence joins TRBV15 and TRBJ2-3, with TRBD1 matching 9 bases. The J segment lost 14 bases and the V segment lost 0 bases, leaving 9 bases of the junction unmatched. Germline V CDR1 and CDR2: LNHNV, YYDKDF (reference sequence). The CDR3 sequence is 14 residues long.

V and J are TRBV29-1 and TRBJ2-3; D is uncertain. From germline, CDR1 is SQVTM and CDR2 ANQGSEA. V gave up 2 bases and J gave up 0 bases, with 9 bases separating them. CDR3 size: 14 residues. CDR3 protein: CSVEWAASTDTQYF. The CDR3 DNA reads as TGCAGCGTTGAATGGGCCGCGAGCACAGATACGCAGTATTTT.

The V gene is TRBV19, the J gene TRBJ1-2; maybe TRBD1 (6 bases). The V end lost 6 bases, the J end lost 10 bases, and 18 bases lay between the germline ends. The CDR3 totals 13 residues. Germline CDR1 reads LNHDA; CDR2 reads SQIVND (reference sequence). The CDR3 DNA is TGTGCCAGTAGGGAATCTCTTACAGGGACCTACACCTTC. As protein: CASRESLTGTYTF.

This clone has a single count. The V gene is TRBV7-2, the J gene TRBJ2-1; 8 bases agree with TRBD2. The V gene end was trimmed by 7 bases and the J gene end by 0 bases; junction bases not matched to a gene: 2. CDR1 is SGHTA, CDR2 FQGNSA, per germline. This CDR3 has 14 residues. The CDR3 sequence: CASNLAGSYNEQFF. The CDR3 nucleotides are TGTGCCAGCAATCTAGCGGGCTCCTACAATGAGCAGTTCTTC.

The CDR3 DNA reads as TGTGCCAGCCGAACTACCCGGGGACAGACTTACAATGAGCAGTTCTTC. Translation gives CASRTTRGQTYNEQFF. V gene TRBV7-9 combines with J gene TRBJ2-1; TRBD1 matches 7 bases. The germline V gene encodes CDR1 SEHNR and CDR2 FQNEAQ (reference sequence). V trimming: 8 bases; J trimming: 4 bases; junction bases outside the gene matches: 14. This CDR3 has 16 residues.

This clone was counted only a few times. The V call is TRBV19, the J call TRBJ2-5, with D hard to call. This CDR3 has 13 amino acids. Trimming pared 3 bases from V and 3 bases from J, leaving 8 bases between. Germline V CDR1 and CDR2: LNHDA, SQIVND (reference sequence). This chain's CDR3 is CASSIQKEETQYF. The DNA of the CDR3 is TGTGCCAGTAGTATCCAGAAAGAAGAGACCCAGTACTTC. The whole variable domain, filled in from reference TRBV19 and TRBJ2-5, reads DGGITQSPKYLFRKEGQNVTLSCEQNLNHDAMYWYRQDPGQGLRLIYYSQIVNDFQKGDIAEGYSVSREKKESFPLTVTSAQKNPTAFYLCASSIQKEETQYFGPGTRLLVL.

This chain links TRBV5-1 with TRBJ2-2, with D possibly TRBD1 on 5 matching bases. Per germline, CDR1 SGHRS and CDR2 YFSETQ. Between the trimmed V and J ends, which lost 4 bases and 4 bases, there was a span of 14 bases. CDR3 length: 15 amino acids. CDR3 loop: CASSPRATGTGELFF. The DNA of the CDR3 is TGCGCCAGCAGCCCCCGGGCTACAGGCACCGGGGAGCTGTTTTTT.

The CDR3 DNA is TGTGCCATCAGGGACAGGGGGGATGAAAAACTGTTTTTT. Translated: CAIRDRGDEKLFF. The V and J genes are TRBV10-3 and TRBJ1-4, with 10 bases matching TRBD1. Trimming removed 6 bases from V and 6 bases from J; junction bases left unmatched: 1. The CDR3 consists of 13 residues. Looked up from germline, CDR1 is ENHRY and CDR2 is SYGVKD.

This clone appeared a single time. This chain connects TRBV7-9 to TRBJ2-5; D unclear. Germline V lookup: CDR1 SEHNR, CDR2 FQNEAQ (reference sequence). The CDR3 extends over 14 amino acids. Between the trimmed V and J ends, which lost 5 bases and 7 bases, there was a span of 17 bases. This CDR3 is CASSPLLQVGTQYF. The DNA for the CDR3 is TGTGCCAGCAGCCCTCTCCTCCAGGTGGGGACCCAGTACTTC. The variable domain in full, completed from reference TRBV7-9 and TRBJ2-5, reads DTGVSQNPRHKITKRGQNVTFRCDPISEHNRLYWYRQTLGQGPEFLTYFQNEAQLEKSRLLSDRFSAERPKGSFSTLEIQRTEQGDSAMYLCASSPLLQVGTQYFGPGTRLLVL.

V usage is TRBV6-5 and J usage is TRBJ1-1; D remains unclear. Germline CDR1 is MNHEY and CDR2 is SVGAGI. The V and J ends lost 6 bases and 5 bases respectively, with 16 bases between them. This CDR3 contains 14 residues. CDR3 sequence (DNA): TGTGCCAGCAGCCATCCGGGAGCGGTAACTGAAGCTTTCTTT. Encoded protein: CASSHPGAVTEAFF.

The V gene is TRBV25-1, the J gene TRBJ2-5; 8 bases fit TRBD2. After removal of 2 bases from V and 5 bases from J, the junction contained 7 bases not matched to a gene. The germline V gene has CDR1 MGHDK and CDR2 SYGVNS. The CDR3 loop spans 15 amino acids. The CDR3: CASSEARTGGETQYF. DNA of the CDR3: TGTGCCAGCAGTGAAGCCCGAACGGGGGGGGAGACCCAGTACTTC.

The V and J genes are TRBV10-3 and TRBJ2-3, with TRBD2 matching over 11 bases. V lost 1 base to trimming and J lost 4 bases; unmatched junction nucleotides: 7. The CDR3 is 17 residues long. Germline values: CDR1 ENHRY, CDR2 SYGVKD. CDR3 loop: CAISELTSGRNPDTQYF. The CDR3 coding sequence is TGTGCCATCAGTGAGTTAACTAGCGGGAGAAACCCAGATACGCAGTATTTT.

This clone appeared a single time. Other nucleotide sequences from this sample produce the same CDR3. The chain carries TRBV3-1 (or the pseudogene TRBV3-2) and TRBJ1-1; perhaps TRBD1 as D (5 bases). CDR3 size: 12 residues. Trimming cost V 3 bases and J 5 bases, with 7 bases left between them. CDR1 LGHDT and CDR2 YNNKEL come from the germline V gene (reference sequence). The CDR3 loop is CASSQGGTEAFF. In DNA form, the CDR3 reads TGTGCCAGCAGCCAGGGGGGGACTGAAGCTTTCTTT.

The V call is TRBV18, the J call TRBJ2-3; 9 nucleotides line up with TRBD2. The CDR3 loop spans 16 amino acids. V was pared by 0 bases and J by 5 bases, with 6 bases of the junction left unmatched. Germline CDR1 KGHSH, CDR2 LQKENI. The chain's CDR3 is CASSPPAGGPGDTQYF. CDR3 DNA sequence: TGTGCCAGCTCACCACCGGCGGGAGGGCCAGGAGATACGCAGTATTTT. The variable domain in full, completed from reference TRBV18 and TRBJ2-3, reads NAGVMQNPRHLVRRRGQEARLRCSPMKGHSHVYWYRQLPEEGLKFMVYLQKENIIDESGMPKERFSAEFPKEGPSILRIQQVVRGDSAAYFCASSPPAGGPGDTQYFGPGTRLTVL.

This chain links TRBV4-2 with TRBJ2-3, with 10 bases matching TRBD2. Germline V CDR1 and CDR2: LGHNA, YNFKEQ. With 6 bases clipped from V and 0 bases from J, the junction kept 6 bases outside the gene matches. The CDR3 covers 16 residues. In DNA form, the CDR3 reads TGTGCCAGCAGAATGACTAGCGGGTCTAGCACAGATACGCAGTATTTT. Translated, it gives CASRMTSGSSTDTQYF.

This rearrangement joins TRBV30 to TRBJ2-4, with D possibly being TRBD2 (6 bases). The CDR3 is 13 residues long. V dropped 0 bases and J dropped 4 bases, with 7 bases sitting between them. CDR1 GTSNPN and CDR2 SVGIG come from the germline V gene (reference sequence). CDR3 amino acids: CAWSVGGKNIQYF. In DNA form, the CDR3 reads TGTGCCTGGAGTGTGGGGGGAAAAAACATTCAGTACTTC.

The V and J genes are TRBV6-6 and TRBJ2-7; TRBD1 agrees at 11 bases. Germline-derived CDR1 and CDR2 are MNHNY and SVGAGI (reference sequence). With V trimmed by 2 bases and J by 4 bases, 7 bases remained unmatched. The CDR3 contains 16 residues. CDR3 in amino acids: CASSYGTGGGLYEQYF. The CDR3 DNA sequence: TGTGCCAGCAGTTACGGGACAGGGGGAGGGCTGTACGAGCAGTACTTC.

The chain carries TRBV11-2 and TRBJ2-3; 10 bases agree with TRBD2. The junction had 12 bases not matched to a gene; V was cut back by 1 base and J by 5 bases. This CDR3 has 18 amino acids. The germline V gene encodes CDR1 SGHAT and CDR2 FQNNGV. Here the CDR3 reads CASSLGLAGALREDTQYF. CDR3 bases: TGTGCCAGCAGCTTAGGCCTAGCGGGAGCCCTACGGGAAGATACGCAGTATTTT.

The gene calls are TRBV4-1 and TRBJ2-1, with TRBD2 identical over 10 bases. The V and J ends lost 2 bases and 1 base, in that order; junction bases with no gene match: 2. The CDR3 sequence is 16 residues long. Germline-derived CDR1 and CDR2 are MGHRA and YSYEKL. CDR3 bases: TGCGCCAGCAGCCAACGGACTAGCGGATCCTACAATGAGCAGTTCTTC. It yields the protein CASSQRTSGSYNEQFF.

This chain uses TRBV2 with TRBJ2-1; 9 bases map to TRBD2. Germline V lookup: CDR1 SNHLY, CDR2 FYNNEI. The J segment lost 15 bases and the V segment lost 2 bases, leaving 11 bases of the junction unmatched. The CDR3 runs 14 residues. CDR3 residues: CASSESASGKRGFF. The DNA of the CDR3 is TGTGCCAGCAGTGAATCGGCTAGCGGGAAGCGTGGGTTCTTC.

The CDR3 bases are TGCGCCAGCAGCCCCGTACAGGGGGCTGTGGACATTCAGTACTTC. It encodes CASSPVQGAVDIQYF. This rearrangement joins TRBV5-1 to TRBJ2-4; TRBD1 matches 9 bases. Trimming at V came to 4 bases and at J to 8 bases, leaving 10 bases not matched to a gene. The CDR3 is 15 amino acids. Looked up from germline, CDR1 is SGHRS and CDR2 is YFSETQ. Combining the CDR3 with reference TRBV5-1 and TRBJ2-4 gives the whole variable domain KAGVTQTPRYLIKTRGQQVTLSCSPISGHRSVSWYQQTPGQGLQFLFEYFSETQRNKGNFPGRFSGRQFSNSRSEMNVSTLELGDSALYLCASSPVQGAVDIQYFGAGTRLSVL.